Described below is a single TCR beta chain sequence and its context. The target antigen is unknown. This sample is drawn from a study of T cell responses to AZD1222 COVID-19 vaccine. Notes on the study in general: Among those given AZD1222, only 6 or 7 were seropositive at baseline. The reported proportion of spike-specific TCRs targeting unmutated variant regions was nearly half. All repertoire sampling was performed exclusively after the peak T cell response.

V lost 5 bases and J lost 8; bases outside the gene matches: 8. The CDR3 covers 15 residues. Germline CDR1 reads MNHNY; CDR2 reads SVGAGI (reference sequence). Using immunoSEQ multiplex PCR, the repertoire was profiled, and TCRdb retains in-frame clones only, with some absent. The sample carries 100,000 to 130,000 clones, about 92% recorded once. V and J are TRBV6-6 and TRBJ1-4; 10 bases fit TRBD1. The sample in question was peripheral blood, obtained on day 0 of MenACWY control vaccination. The clonotype originates from an adult in good health. In DNA form, the CDR3 reads TGTGCCAGCAGTAAAGGGACAGGGGTTGGGGAAAAACTGTTTTTT. It specifies CASSKGTGVGEKLFF.